This T cell receptor beta chain was obtained from a study of T cell repertoires in cytomegalovirus infection. Study context: The study used recently identified HLA-C-restricted and well-studied HLA-B-restricted CMV epitopes. Carrying CMV and the relevant HLA type showed in public TCR beta signatures.

This clonotype was detected only a few times. As yet, its antigen is unknown. Overall study findings and caveats: Pooled public TCR beta family frequency picked out CMV carriers with the relevant HLA.

TCRdb reprocessed the reads with MiXCR, giving one entry per CDR3 protein. The profile shows tens of thousands of distinct CDR3 sequences, roughly 44% of them singletons. The CDR3 contains 16 residues. V lost 3 bases, J lost 0 bases, and 15 bases lay in between. Germline V CDR1 and CDR2: DFQATT, SNEGSKA (reference sequence). This sequence was found in a human donor in good health (CMV status not recorded). Some clones in this sample may be carry-over from other donors' samples. This chain connects TRBV20-1 to TRBJ2-1; D possibly corresponds to TRBD2 (6 bases). The sequences come from CD8+ T cells from cultured PBMCs, collected from culture after CMV antigen stimulation. The DNA for the CDR3 is TGCAGTGCTAGGGGAGATCGGGGGTTCTCCTACAATGAGCAGTTCTTC. Its translation: CSARGDRGFSYNEQFF.